This TCR beta chain was recorded in a study of cytomegalovirus exposure and HLA in healthy donors. Study results and caveats: 87-base-pair reads could not separate some V segments, including TRBV6-2 and TRBV6-3. An analysis that came later showed most CMV-associated TCR beta chains appearing HLA-restricted. The investigators catalogued 150 to 200 TCR beta chains as cytomegalovirus-associated. Later genetic work tied a missense DCLRE1C variant to beta-chain V and J trimming.

The primer mix had 60 Vbeta and 13 Jbeta primers. Data came from immunoSEQ multiplex PCR; TCRdb stores just in-frame clones and leaves some out. This sample carries 150,000 to 200,000 clones, 75% to 80% of them seen once, and the ten largest clones take 4.5% to 7.5%. Note on this clone: Its target is not known.

Germline values: CDR1 WSHSY, CDR2 SAAADI. The CDR3 loop spans 15 amino acids. J gave up 4 bases and V 7 bases, and 5 bases lay outside the gene matches. V usage is TRBV10-2 and J usage is TRBJ2-2, with 11 bases that match TRBD2. The receptor was derived from a woman under 40 in good health and CMV-seropositive. Sequenced input: PBMCs. The CDR3 loop is CASKELAGVTGELFF. The CDR3 bases are TGCGCCAGCAAAGAACTAGCGGGAGTCACCGGGGAGCTGTTTTTT.